What follows are 2 T cell receptor beta chains derived from one specimen sequenced in a study of cytomegalovirus exposure and HLA in healthy donors. The PCR was carried out with 60 Vbeta primers and 13 Jbeta primers. This table comes from immunoSEQ multiplex PCR, and its TCRdb copy is limited to in-frame clones, with some not included. The data hold 140,000 to 150,000 clones, with about 80% observed a single time. Source material: PBMCs. These receptors were collected from a woman aged 60-70 years in good health and CMV-seropositive.

The rearrangement joins TRBV28 to TRBJ1-2; 7 nucleotides agree with TRBD1. The CDR3 length is 14 residues. Germline CDR1 reads MDHEN; CDR2 reads SYDVKM. V was pared by 5 bases and J by 0 bases, with 3 bases of the junction left unmatched. CDR3 in amino acids: CASSEGGPNYGYTF. As DNA, the CDR3 is TGTGCCAGCAGTGAAGGGGGCCCTAACTATGGCTACACCTTC.

This clone has just one count. The chain combines TRBV6-5 with TRBJ2-3, with 8 bases aligning to TRBD2. V lost 6 bases to trimming and J lost 4 bases; unmatched junction nucleotides: 9. This CDR3 has 15 residues. CDR1 MNHEY and CDR2 SVGAGI come from the germline V gene. The CDR3 reads CASSRAGVMSDTQYF. DNA for the CDR3: TGTGCCAGCAGCAGAGCGGGAGTAATGTCAGATACGCAGTATTTT.